The clone carrying this T cell receptor (beta chain) was observed once. The run depth of the assay was deep. The data were produced by immunoSEQ multiplex PCR, yet TCRdb's version contains in-frame clones alone and is incomplete. The sample yields a few million clones, 85% to 95% seen once. This sample is drawn from a study of shared clonotypes between healthy human individuals. Study as a whole: A couple of women and a few men aged 18 to 49 made up the donors.

This receptor was taken from a man between 18 and 35 years old in good health. Some clones in this sample may be carry-over from other donors' samples. The sample consisted of naive CD4+ T cells from PBMCs. The sample's subset: CD45RA+ positively selected.

Written as DNA, the CDR3 is TGTGCCAGCAGTTACTCGCGCAGCACTAACTATGGCTACACCTTC. Its translation: CASSYSRSTNYGYTF. The V call is TRBV6-6, the J call TRBJ1-2; D remains unclear. This CDR3 is 15 amino acids long. V lost 0 bases to trimming and J lost 0 bases, with 8 bases between them. Germline V gene sequence: CDR1 MNHNY, CDR2 SVGAGI (reference sequence).